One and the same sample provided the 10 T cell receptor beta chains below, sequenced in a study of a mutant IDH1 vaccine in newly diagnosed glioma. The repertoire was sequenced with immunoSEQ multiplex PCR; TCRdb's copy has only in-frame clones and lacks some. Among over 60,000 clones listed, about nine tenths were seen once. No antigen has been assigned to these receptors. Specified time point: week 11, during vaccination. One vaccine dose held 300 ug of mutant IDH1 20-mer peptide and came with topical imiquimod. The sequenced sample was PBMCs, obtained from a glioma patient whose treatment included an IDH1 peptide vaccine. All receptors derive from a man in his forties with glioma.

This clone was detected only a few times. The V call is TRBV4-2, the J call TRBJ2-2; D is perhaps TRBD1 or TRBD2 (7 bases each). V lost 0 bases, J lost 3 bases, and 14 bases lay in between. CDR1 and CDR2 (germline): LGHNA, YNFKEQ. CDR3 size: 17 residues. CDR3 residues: CASSQEWAGGDTGELFF. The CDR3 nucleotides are TGTGCCAGCAGCCAAGAGTGGGCAGGGGGGGACACCGGGGAGCTGTTTTTT.

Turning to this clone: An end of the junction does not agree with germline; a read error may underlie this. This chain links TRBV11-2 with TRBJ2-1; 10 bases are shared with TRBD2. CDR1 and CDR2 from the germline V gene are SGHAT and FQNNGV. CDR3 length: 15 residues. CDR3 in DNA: TGTGCCAGCAGATTAGCGGGAGGTACTTACAATGAGCAGTTCTTC. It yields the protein CASRLAGGTYNEQFF.

The CDR3, as DNA: TGTGCCAGCAGCCAAGAAGGGTTAACTAATGAAAAACTGTTTTTT. Translating it yields CASSQEGLTNEKLFF. The chain carries TRBV4-2 and TRBJ1-4, with unresolved D. Germline V gives CDR1 LGHNA, CDR2 YNFKEQ. The length of the CDR3 is 15 residues. V was pared by 0 bases and J by 1 base, with 6 bases between.

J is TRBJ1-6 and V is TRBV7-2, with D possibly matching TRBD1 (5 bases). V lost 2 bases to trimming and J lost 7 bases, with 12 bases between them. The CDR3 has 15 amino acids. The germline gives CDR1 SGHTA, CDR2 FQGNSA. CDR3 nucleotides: TGTGCCAGCAGCTTAAGAAGACAGCAAAATTCACCCCTCCACTTT. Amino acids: CASSLRRQQNSPLHF.

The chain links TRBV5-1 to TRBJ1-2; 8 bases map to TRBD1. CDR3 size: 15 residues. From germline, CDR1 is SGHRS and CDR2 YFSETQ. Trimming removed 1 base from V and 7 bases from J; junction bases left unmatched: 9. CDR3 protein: CASSLRSGGSPGYTF. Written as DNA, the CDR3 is TGCGCCAGCAGCTTGAGATCAGGGGGCTCCCCTGGCTACACCTTC. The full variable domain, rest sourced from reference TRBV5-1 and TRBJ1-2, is KAGVTQTPRYLIKTRGQQVTLSCSPISGHRSVSWYQQTPGQGLQFLFEYFSETQRNKGNFPGRFSGRQFSNSRSEMNVSTLELGDSALYLCASSLRSGGSPGYTFGSGTRLTVV.

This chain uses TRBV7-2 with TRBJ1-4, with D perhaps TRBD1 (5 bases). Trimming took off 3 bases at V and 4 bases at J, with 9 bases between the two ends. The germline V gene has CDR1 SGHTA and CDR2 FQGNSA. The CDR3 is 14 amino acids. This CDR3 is CASSFKGINEKLFF. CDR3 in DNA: TGTGCCAGCAGCTTCAAGGGGATTAATGAAAAACTGTTTTTT.

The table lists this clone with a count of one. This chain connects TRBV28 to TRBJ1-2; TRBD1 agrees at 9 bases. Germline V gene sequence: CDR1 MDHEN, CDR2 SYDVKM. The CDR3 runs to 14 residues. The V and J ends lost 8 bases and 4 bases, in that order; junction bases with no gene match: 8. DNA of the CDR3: TGTGCCAGCCTTTACAGGGGGCGAACCTATGGCTACACCTTC. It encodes CASLYRGRTYGYTF.

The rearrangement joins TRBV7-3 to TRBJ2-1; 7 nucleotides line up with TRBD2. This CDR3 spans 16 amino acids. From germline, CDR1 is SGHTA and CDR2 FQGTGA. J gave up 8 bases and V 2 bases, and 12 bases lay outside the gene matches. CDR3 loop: CASSLSGRETVDEQFF. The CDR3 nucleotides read TGTGCCAGCAGCTTATCCGGGCGGGAGACCGTAGATGAGCAGTTCTTC.

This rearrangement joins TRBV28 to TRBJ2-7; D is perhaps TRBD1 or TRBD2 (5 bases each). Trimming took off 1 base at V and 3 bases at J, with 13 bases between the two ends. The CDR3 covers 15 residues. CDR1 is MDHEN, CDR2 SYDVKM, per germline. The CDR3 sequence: CASSLSPGPSYEQYF. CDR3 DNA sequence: TGTGCCAGCAGTTTATCCCCGGGACCAAGCTACGAGCAGTACTTC.

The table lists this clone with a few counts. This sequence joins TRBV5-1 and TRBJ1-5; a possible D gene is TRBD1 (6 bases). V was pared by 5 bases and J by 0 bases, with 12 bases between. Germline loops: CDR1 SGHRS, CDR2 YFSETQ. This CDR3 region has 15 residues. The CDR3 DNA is TGCGCCAGCAGGGAGGGGGTTTATAGCAATCAGCCCCAGCATTTT. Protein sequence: CASREGVYSNQPQHF.